This T cell receptor (beta chain) emerged from a study of OX40 agonist ivuxolimab in advanced cancers. Study at large: Hepatocellular carcinoma, melanoma, renal cell or head and neck cancer affected the dose-escalation patients. Regarding the study as a whole: Clones of CD4+ and CD8+ blood T cells grew by week 6 at doses of 0.1 to 3.0 mg/kg.

TCRdb's copy holds only in-frame clones and misses some; the assay was immunoSEQ multiplex PCR. Seen here are about 43,000 clones, 75% to 85% observed once, and the top ten hold 4% to 4.5%. The CDR3 length is 16 residues. CDR1 is MNHNY, CDR2 SVGAGI, per germline (reference sequence). V lost 7 bases, J lost 8 bases, and 19 bases stayed unmatched. As concerns this clone: Its antigen is still unknown.

The chain has TRBV6-6 and TRBJ1-1, with 7 positions matching TRBD1. Sample: CD4+ or CD8+ T cells sorted from blood, taken in a trial of the OX40 agonist ivuxolimab. This receptor was taken from an adult with an advanced solid tumor such as melanoma, head and neck, liver or kidney cancer. The CDR3 DNA sequence: TGTGCCAGCATTAGGGTGGTGACAGGGACCTTCCGGGAAGCTTTCTTT. Translated, it gives CASIRVVTGTFREAFF.